This is a list of T cell receptor beta chains from one sample in a study of beta chain features in type 1 diabetes. The protocol was immunoSEQ multiplex PCR, while the TCRdb copy is restricted to in-frame clones and leaves out a portion. Altogether about 190,000 clones are present, approximately 8% being singletons, with the ten largest covering under 0.55%. The sequencing sample was made of central memory CD4+ T cells from blood. These receptors originate from a man aged 18 to 35 with type 1 diabetes. Each CDR3 is given with its conserved first and last residue. A D gene is named only where the DNA matches it firmly. Clone size, where shown, is once, few, many, or a class for clones that have expanded.

TRBJ1-1 TRBV30 NA TRBD1 TGTGCCTGGGACAGGGGGATCGGCACTGAAGCTTTCTTT CAWDRGIGTEAFF
TRBJ2-6 TRBV2 many TRBD2 TGTGCCAGCAGTCGACTAGCGGGGTCCTCTGGGGCCAACGTCCTGACTTTC CASSRLAGSSGANVLTF
TRBJ1-1 TRBV11-2 NA NA TGTGCCAGCAGCTTAAACCAGGCTGAAGCTTTCTTT CASSLNQAEAFF
TRBJ1-5 TRBV28 few NA TGTGCCAGCAGCGGAGACAGCAATCAGCCCCAGCATTTT CASSGDSNQPQHF
TRBJ2-1 TRBV30 NA TRBD2 TGTGCCTGGAGTGTAAGCGGGAGGGCCTACCACAATGAGCAGTTCTTC CAWSVSGRAYHNEQFF
TRBJ2-1 TRBV7-9 NA NA TGTGCCAGCATCGAAAAAAGAGCCTACAATGAGCAGTTCTTC CASIEKRAYNEQFF
TRBJ1-2 TRBV29-1 NA NA TGCAGCGTTCGATCAGACAGGATGGTGGGCTACACCTTC CSVRSDRMVGYTF
TRBJ2-5 TRBV15 NA NA TGTGCCACCAGCAGAGATCCCCAGGAGACCCAGTACTTC CATSRDPQETQYF
TRBJ2-1 TRBV19 few TRBD2 TGTGCCAGTAGCACGACTAGCGGGGCAATCGGTGAGCAGTTCTTC CASSTTSGAIGEQFF
TRBJ1-3 TRBV28 few NA TGTGCCAGCAGCCCGAGGGACTGGAGGAACACCATATATTTT CASSPRDWRNTIYF
TRBJ1-5 TRBV30 few NA TGTGCCTGGGGTTCACTACAAGGTCATCAGCCCCAGCATTTT CAWGSLQGHQPQHF
TRBJ2-1 TRBV29-1 many NA TGCAGCGCAAGAGCTCCCGGGGATGAGCAGTTCTTC CSARAPGDEQFF
TRBJ2-7 TRBV7-2 few NA TGTGCCAGCAGGCGGGACGTAAGCTCCTACGAGCAGTACTTC CASRRDVSSYEQYF
TRBJ1-5 TRBV19 NA TRBD1 TGTGCCAGCCAGGACAGGGCAAACCAGCCCCAGCATTTT CASQDRANQPQHF
TRBJ2-2 TRBV27 many NA TGTGCCAGCAGCCGCAGGGGCGGGTACGGGGAGCTGTTTTTT CASSRRGGYGELFF
TRBJ2-3 TRBV11-2 few NA TGTGCCAGCAGCTATCGTTCCAGAGATACGCAGTATTTT CASSYRSRDTQYF
TRBJ2-1 TRBV7-2 many NA TGTGCCAGCAGCTTAGTTTCGCCAGGGGTACAGTTCTTC CASSLVSPGVQFF
TRBJ2-3 TRBV25-1 NA TRBD2 TGTGCCAGCAGTGAATTGAGTAGCGGGGGGGTGAATACGCAGTATTTT CASSELSSGGVNTQYF
TRBJ2-7 TRBV28 few NA TGTGCCAGCAAGTCAAGCCCAGACAGAGCCGCCTACGAGCAGTACTTC CASKSSPDRAAYEQYF
TRBJ2-7 TRBV15 many NA TGTGCCACCAGCAGAGATCACTTTTCGAGCTCCTACGAGCAGTACTTC CATSRDHFSSSYEQYF
TRBJ2-3 TRBV4-3 few TRBD1 TGCGCCAGCAGCCAAGAATGGACTCAGGGGGCCGGGACAGATACGCAGTATTTT CASSQEWTQGAGTDTQYF
TRBJ2-3 TRBV13 NA TRBD2 TGTGCCAGCAGCTTCACTAGCGGCCGGGATACGCAGTATTTT CASSFTSGRDTQYF
TRBJ1-4 TRBV7-9 NA TRBD1 TGTGCCAGCAGCTTAGGGGACCGGGACAGCGAAAAACTGTTTTTT CASSLGDRDSEKLFF
TRBJ1-2 TRBV6-6 few TRBD1 TGTGCCAGCAGGATGACAGGGCCCGCTGGCTACACCTTC CASRMTGPAGYTF
TRBJ2-2 TRBV28 few NA TGTGCCAGCAGTTTAAGTAGCACCGGGGAGCTGTTTTTT CASSLSSTGELFF
TRBJ2-1 TRBV9 NA NA TGTGCCAGCAGCGTATTAGCGTTTGCCTACAATGAGCAGTTCTTC CASSVLAFAYNEQFF
TRBJ1-2 TRBV6-5 NA TRBD1 TGTGCCAGCAGTTACGGGTCGACAGGGGAGGGCTACACCTTC CASSYGSTGEGYTF
TRBJ2-7 TRBV6-5 NA NA TGTGCCAGCAGTTACTCTAGCGACTACGAGCAGTACTTC CASSYSSDYEQYF
TRBJ2-2 TRBV4-3 NA NA TGCGCCAGCAGCCCTTTCATGAGGGTTGGGGGGTTCGCCGGGGAGCTGTTTTTT CASSPFMRVGGFAGELFF
TRBJ2-2 TRBV5-4 NA NA TGTGCCAGCAGCTTAGCCGGGAGTCGGGGGGAGCTGTTTTTT CASSLAGSRGELFF
TRBJ1-2 TRBV2 few TRBD1 TGTGCCAGCAGAACAGGGGACATTAACTATGGCTACACCTTC CASRTGDINYGYTF
TRBJ1-4 TRBV18 few TRBD1 TGTGCCAGCTCACCCCTCGGACAGGGTGAGAAACTGTTTTTT CASSPLGQGEKLFF
TRBJ1-2 TRBV6-1 few TRBD1 TGTGCCAGCAGTGCCGGGACAGGCGACTATGGCTACACCTTC CASSAGTGDYGYTF
TRBJ1-3 TRBV15 few NA TGTGCCACCAGCCCTACCGGGGACACTGGAAACACCATATATTTT CATSPTGDTGNTIYF
TRBJ1-5 TRBV28 NA NA TGTGCCAGCAGTCTTACGAACGGTCCCCAGCATTTT CASSLTNGPQHF
TRBJ1-2 TRBV30 NA TRBD1 TGTGCCTGGATACGGGGGACAGTAAAATACTATGGCTACACCTTC CAWIRGTVKYYGYTF
TRBJ2-2 TRBV7-9 NA NA TGTGCCAGCAGCGGGGCCGGGACAACGAACACCGGGGAGCTGTTTTTT CASSGAGTTNTGELFF
TRBJ2-7 TRBV6-5 few NA TGTGCCAGCAGTGTGGCTGGACGGGGGTACGAGCAGTACTTC CASSVAGRGYEQYF
TRBJ2-5 TRBV28 few NA TGTGCCAGCAGTTGGATCCGGGGAGAGAAGGACTTC CASSWIRGEKDF
TRBJ2-7 TRBV7-9 NA NA TGTGCCGTTGAGAGCGGCTACGAGCAGTACTTC CAVESGYEQYF
TRBJ2-1 TRBV7-9 few TRBD2 TGTGCCAGCAGCCACACCGGGACTAGCGGGAGAGGGTCATACAATGAGCAGTTCTTC CASSHTGTSGRGSYNEQFF
TRBJ1-4 TRBV6-6 few NA TGTGCCAGCAGGTCACGGGGGTTTGGTGAAAAACTGTTTTTT CASRSRGFGEKLFF
TRBJ1-5 TRBV19 NA NA TGTGCCAGTAGGGCCGCGTTGGACTATCAGCCCCAGCATTTT CASRAALDYQPQHF
TRBJ2-7 TRBV19 few TRBD1 TGTGCCAGTAAGGGGACAGGAGATTCCTACGAGCAGTACTTC CASKGTGDSYEQYF
TRBJ1-1 TRBV5-6 NA NA TGTGCCAGCAGCCTCATGTACATGAACACTGAAGCTTTCTTT CASSLMYMNTEAFF